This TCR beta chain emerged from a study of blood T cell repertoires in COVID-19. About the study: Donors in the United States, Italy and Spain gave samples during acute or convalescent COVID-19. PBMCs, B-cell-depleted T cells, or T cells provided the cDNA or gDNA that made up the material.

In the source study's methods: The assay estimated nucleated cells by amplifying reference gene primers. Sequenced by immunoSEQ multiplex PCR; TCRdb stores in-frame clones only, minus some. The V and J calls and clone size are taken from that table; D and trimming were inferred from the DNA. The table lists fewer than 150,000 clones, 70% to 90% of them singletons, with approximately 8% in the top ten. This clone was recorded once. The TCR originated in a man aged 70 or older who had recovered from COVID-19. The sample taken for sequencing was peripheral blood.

The CDR3 loop is CASSRVGDLSGRRNEQFF. The CDR3 region has the DNA TGCGCCAGCAGTAGGGTTGGTGACCTGAGCGGGAGAAGGAATGAGCAGTTCTTC. The chain combines TRBV5-1 with TRBJ2-1; 8 bases are shared with TRBD2. In germline, CDR1 is SGHRS, CDR2 YFSETQ. Trimming at V came to 5 bases and at J to 7 bases, leaving 20 bases not matched to a gene. The CDR3 length is 18 residues. The full variable domain, in which reference TRBV5-1 and TRBJ2-1 provide the parts outside the CDR3, is KAGVTQTPRYLIKTRGQQVTLSCSPISGHRSVSWYQQTPGQGLQFLFEYFSETQRNKGNFPGRFSGRQFSNSRSEMNVSTLELGDSALYLCASSRVGDLSGRRNEQFFGPGTRLTVL.